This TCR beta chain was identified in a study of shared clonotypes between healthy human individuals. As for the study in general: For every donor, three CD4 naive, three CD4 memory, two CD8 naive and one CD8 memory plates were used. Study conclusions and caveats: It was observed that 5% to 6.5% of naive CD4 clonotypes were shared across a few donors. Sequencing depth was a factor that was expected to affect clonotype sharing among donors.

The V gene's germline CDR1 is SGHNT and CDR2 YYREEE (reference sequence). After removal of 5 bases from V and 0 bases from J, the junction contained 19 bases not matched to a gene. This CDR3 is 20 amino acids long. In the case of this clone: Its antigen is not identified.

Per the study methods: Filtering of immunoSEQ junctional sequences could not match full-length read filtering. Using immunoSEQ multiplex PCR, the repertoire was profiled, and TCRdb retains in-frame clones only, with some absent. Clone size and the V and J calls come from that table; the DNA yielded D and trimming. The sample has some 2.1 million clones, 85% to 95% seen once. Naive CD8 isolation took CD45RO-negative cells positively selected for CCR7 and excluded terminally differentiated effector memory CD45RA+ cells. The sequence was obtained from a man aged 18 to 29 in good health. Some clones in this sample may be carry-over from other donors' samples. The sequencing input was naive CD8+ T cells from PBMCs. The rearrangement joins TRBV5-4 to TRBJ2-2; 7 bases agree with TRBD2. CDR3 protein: CASRARGGREIAANTGELFF. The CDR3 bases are TGTGCCAGCAGAGCCCGGGGCGGGAGAGAAATCGCCGCGAACACCGGGGAGCTGTTTTTT.